A selection of T cell receptor beta chains follows, all from one sample in a study of CD8 T cells in Susac syndrome. TCRdb reprocessed the immunoSEQ multiplex PCR reads via MiXCR and lists one record per CDR3 protein. The data contain approximately 160,000 distinct CDR3 sequences, 90% to 95% of them singletons. Sequenced: CD4+ T cells from PBMCs. The receptors originated from a human donor in good health. CDR3s include the opening cysteine and the closing phenylalanine or tryptophan. The order of the fields is D gene, CDR3 length, J gene, clone size, V gene, CDR3 protein, CDR3 DNA. D genes are given only for firm matches. Clone size is not always given. Where it is, it says once, few, many or a class for expanded clones.

TRBD1 | 13 | TRBJ1-2 | NA | TRBV2 | CASRMGQAGGYTF | TGTGCCAGCAGGATGGGACAGGCGGGCGGCTACACCTTC
NA | 15 | TRBJ2-2 | NA | TRBV4-1 | CASRPSGGNTGELFF | TGCGCCAGCAGACCGAGCGGCGGGAACACCGGGGAGCTGTTTTTT
NA | 12 | TRBJ1-1 | once | TRBV29-1 | CSVDGWDTEAFF | TGCAGCGTTGATGGATGGGACACTGAAGCTTTCTTT
NA | 15 | TRBJ2-1 | NA | TRBV7-8 | CASSSWRASYNEQFF | TGTGCCAGCAGCTCGTGGAGGGCTTCCTACAATGAGCAGTTCTTC
TRBD1 | 16 | TRBJ1-1 | NA | TRBV20-1 | CSARPLLATGTTEAFF | TGCAGTGCTAGACCCCTCCTCGCGACAGGGACCACTGAAGCTTTCTTT
TRBD2 | 15 | TRBJ2-2 | NA | TRBV20-1 | CSARRLAGPTGELFF | TGCAGTGCTCGCCGACTAGCGGGTCCCACCGGGGAGCTGTTTTTT
NA | 12 | TRBJ2-7 | NA | TRBV29-1 | CSVVETAYEQYF | TGCAGCGTTGTGGAGACAGCCTACGAGCAGTACTTC
TRBD2 | 15 | TRBJ2-4 | once | TRBV7-2 | CASSSYSLAGAPHYF | TGTGCCAGCAGTTCTTACAGCCTAGCGGGGGCCCCCCATTACTTC
NA | 13 | TRBJ2-5 | NA | TRBV25-1 | CASSGTVEETQYF | TGTGCCAGCAGTGGAACAGTAGAAGAGACCCAGTACTTC
TRBD2 | 13 | TRBJ2-3 | NA | TRBV20-1 | CSVAGVGTDTQYF | TGCAGTGTCGCGGGGGTGGGCACAGATACGCAGTATTTT
NA | 14 | TRBJ2-3 | NA | TRBV20-1 | CSARTITFADTQYF | TGCAGTGCTAGAACAATTACCTTCGCAGATACGCAGTATTTT
NA | 15 | TRBJ2-2 | NA | TRBV20-1 | CSASDPQRGTGELFF | TGCAGTGCTAGCGATCCCCAGCGCGGCACCGGGGAGCTGTTTTTT
NA | 13 | TRBJ1-1 | NA | TRBV15 | CATSSRLNTEAFF | TGTGCCACCAGCAGTCGACTGAACACTGAAGCTTTCTTT
TRBD2 | 16 | TRBJ2-2 | NA | TRBV9 | CASSAQGLAYTGELFF | TGTGCCAGCAGCGCCCAGGGACTAGCGTACACCGGGGAGCTGTTTTTT
NA | 15 | TRBJ2-7 | NA | TRBV30 | CAWSGLGRNSYEQYF | TGTGCCTGGAGCGGGCTCGGACGGAATTCCTACGAGCAGTACTTC